Listed below are T cell receptor beta chains from one sample, sequenced in a study of blood T cell repertoires in COVID-19. Some clones are missing from TCRdb's copy, which holds only in-frame ones; the method was immunoSEQ multiplex PCR. Among more than 60,000 clones, approximately 91% were seen once, and the ten largest hold over 20%. Material for sequencing was peripheral blood. The receptors shown here come from a woman between 45 and 60 years old with active or convalescent COVID-19. The CDR3 runs from the conserved cysteine through the conserved F or W. Fields, in order: J gene, D gene, V gene, clone size, CDR3 length, CDR3 DNA, CDR3 protein. A D gene is named only where the DNA matches it firmly. Clone size is not always given. Where it is, it says once, few, many or a class for expanded clones.

TRBJ2-1 | TRBD2 | TRBV7-3 | - | 16 | TGTGCCAGCAGCCTCGTCAGCGGGGGAGAATTCACGGAGCAGTTCTTC | CASSLVSGGEFTEQFF
TRBJ2-3 | - | TRBV28 | - | 17 | TGTGCCAGCAGTTTATCCCCTTTGGGGGGTGGCACAGATACGCAGTATTTT | CASSLSPLGGGTDTQYF
TRBJ1-6 | TRBD1 | TRBV7-2 | - | 16 | TGTGCCAGCAGCCGCGGACAGGGCAGGGGTAATTCACCCCTCCACTTT | CASSRGQGRGNSPLHF
TRBJ2-1 | TRBD2 | TRBV29-1 | - | 19 | TGCAGCGTTCCCCCTCCTGAGCGGGAGGTACCGAGCTCCTACAATGAGCAGTTCTTC | CSVPPPEREVPSSYNEQFF
TRBJ2-5 | - | TRBV9 | - | 16 | TGTGCCAGCAGCGTAGGTACAGATACGTACCAAGAGACCCAGTACTTC | CASSVGTDTYQETQYF
TRBJ2-4 | - | TRBV4-1 | - | 17 | TGCGCCAGCAGCCTCTTAGGGGGCGGCGGGCCGGGAGACATTCAGTACTTC | CASSLLGGGGPGDIQYF
TRBJ2-7 | - | TRBV6-1 | - | 15 | TGTGCCAGCAGTGAAATCATTATTGGCCAAGACGAGCAGTACTTC | CASSEIIIGQDEQYF
TRBJ2-7 | TRBD2 | TRBV30 | - | 14 | TGTGCCTGGAGAAAGCGGGACCGAGACTACGAGCAGTACTTC | CAWRKRDRDYEQYF
TRBJ1-1 | - | TRBV2 | - | 15 | TGTGCCAGCATCCAGGGAGGTGTTCGGAACACTGAAGCTTTCTTT | CASIQGGVRNTEAFF
TRBJ1-2 | - | TRBV10-1 | few | 13 | TGCGCCAGCAGTGATCGGACAGACTATGGCTACACCTTC | CASSDRTDYGYTF
TRBJ2-7 | - | TRBV30 | - | 13 | TGTGCCTGGTCCGTCAGGTTGGGCTACGAGCAGTACTTC | CAWSVRLGYEQYF
TRBJ1-2 | - | TRBV7-9 | - | 14 | TGTGCCAGCAGCTTACAGGGGTGGAACTATGGCTACACCTTC | CASSLQGWNYGYTF
TRBJ2-7 | - | TRBV27 | - | 13 | TGTGCCAGCAGTTTATCGGTTTCGAGCGAGCAGTACTTC | CASSLSVSSEQYF
TRBJ1-1 | - | TRBV28 | - | 14 | TGTGCCAGCAGTTCTGCGGGGCCTAGGCTTGAAGCTTTCTTT | CASSSAGPRLEAFF
TRBJ2-7 | TRBD2 | TRBV13 | - | 17 | TGTGCCAGCAGCTTAGTTGCCGGAGCTAGCGGGAGGTACGAGCAGTACTTC | CASSLVAGASGRYEQYF
TRBJ1-5 | TRBD1 | TRBV27 | - | 16 | TGTGCCAGCAGTTTCCTGGGACAGGGGGCCTATCAGCCCCAGCATTTT | CASSFLGQGAYQPQHF
TRBJ1-2 | - | TRBV29-1 | few | 13 | TGCAGCGTTGACGAGGGTTTGGGGTATGGCTACACCTTC | CSVDEGLGYGYTF
TRBJ2-2 | TRBD2 | TRBV2 | - | 15 | TGTGCCAGCAGTGATACCAGCGGGGACACCGGGGAGCTGTTTTTT | CASSDTSGDTGELFF
TRBJ2-5 | - | TRBV21-1 | - | 15 | TGTGCCAGCAGCTTGATGAGAATCAGGGACAGGACCCAGTACTTC | CASSLMRIRDRTQYF
TRBJ1-1 | - | TRBV25-1 | once | 13 | TGTGCCAGCAGTGAAGGGGCCCTCCCTGAAGCTTTCTTT | CASSEGALPEAFF
TRBJ1-3 | - | TRBV29-1 | - | 13 | TGCAGCGGTGGGGAGGTCGATGGAAACACCATATATTTT | CSGGEVDGNTIYF
TRBJ2-5 | TRBD1 | TRBV3-1/TRBV3-2 | - | 16 | TGTGCCAGCAGCCAACCGGACAGGGGACACCAAGAGACCCAGTACTTC | CASSQPDRGHQETQYF
TRBJ2-2 | - | TRBV19 | - | 13 | TGTGCCAGTAGTATTCTTGGCAGCGGGGAGCTGTTTTTT | CASSILGSGELFF
TRBJ2-1 | - | TRBV10-2 | - | 14 | TGCGCCAGCAGGCAGGGGAGCTCCTACAATGAGCAGTTCTTC | CASRQGSSYNEQFF
TRBJ2-2 | - | TRBV19 | - | 14 | TGTGCCAGTACCCCAGGAACGAACACCGGGGAGCTGTTTTTT | CASTPGTNTGELFF
TRBJ1-1 | - | TRBV10-2 | - | 13 | TGCGCCAGCAGCCCAGGGTTTAACACTGAAGCTTTCTTT | CASSPGFNTEAFF
TRBJ1-6 | - | TRBV12-3/TRBV12-4 | once | 12 | TGTGCCAGCAGCCAATATAATTCACCCCTCCACTTT | CASSQYNSPLHF
TRBJ2-1 | TRBD2 | TRBV6-5 | - | 12 | TGTGCCACCAGCGGGAGCCGTAATGAGCAGTTCTTC | CATSGSRNEQFF
TRBJ2-4 | TRBD1 | TRBV11-2 | - | 18 | TGTGCCAGCAGCTTAGGTCCGGGACAGGGGGCTCGTGAAAACATTCAGTACTTC | CASSLGPGQGARENIQYF
TRBJ2-1 | TRBD2 | TRBV11-3 | - | 15 | TGTGCCAGCAGCCAGACTAGCGGGAGGTTAAATGAGCAGTTCTTC | CASSQTSGRLNEQFF
TRBJ2-3 | TRBD2 | TRBV9 | - | 15 | TGTGCCAGCAGCGGCGGCCGGGAGGGCACAGATACGCAGTATTTT | CASSGGREGTDTQYF
TRBJ2-7 | TRBD2 | TRBV9 | - | 16 | TGTGCCAGCAGCGTAGGCCCTAGCGGGAGGTCGGCCGAGCAGTACTTC | CASSVGPSGRSAEQYF
TRBJ2-7 | - | TRBV18 | - | 12 | TGTGCCAGCTCACCTCAGACTCGCTCGCAGTACTTC | CASSPQTRSQYF
TRBJ2-1 | - | TRBV19 | - | 17 | TGTGCCAGTAGCCCCGAGGACTGGACTACCCACTACAATGAGCAGTTCTTC | CASSPEDWTTHYNEQFF
TRBJ2-3 | TRBD1 | TRBV7-2 | - | 16 | TGTGCCAGCCCGAAAGTCGGGACAGCCGGCACAGATACGCAGTATTTT | CASPKVGTAGTDTQYF
TRBJ1-1 | TRBD1 | TRBV6-5 | - | 15 | TGTGCCAGCAGCGCAGACAGGGGGCCGAGCACTGAAGCTTTCTTT | CASSADRGPSTEAFF
TRBJ1-2 | - | TRBV20-1 | few | 11 | TGCAGTGCTAGGGAGTATGGTGGCTACACCTTC | CSAREYGGYTF
TRBJ2-7 | - | TRBV19 | - | 12 | TGTGCCACCGCCCAGGGTCCCTACGAGCAGTACTTC | CATAQGPYEQYF
TRBJ2-1 | - | TRBV28 | - | 12 | TGTGCCAGCAGTGTAGCCTACAATGAGCAGTTCTTC | CASSVAYNEQFF